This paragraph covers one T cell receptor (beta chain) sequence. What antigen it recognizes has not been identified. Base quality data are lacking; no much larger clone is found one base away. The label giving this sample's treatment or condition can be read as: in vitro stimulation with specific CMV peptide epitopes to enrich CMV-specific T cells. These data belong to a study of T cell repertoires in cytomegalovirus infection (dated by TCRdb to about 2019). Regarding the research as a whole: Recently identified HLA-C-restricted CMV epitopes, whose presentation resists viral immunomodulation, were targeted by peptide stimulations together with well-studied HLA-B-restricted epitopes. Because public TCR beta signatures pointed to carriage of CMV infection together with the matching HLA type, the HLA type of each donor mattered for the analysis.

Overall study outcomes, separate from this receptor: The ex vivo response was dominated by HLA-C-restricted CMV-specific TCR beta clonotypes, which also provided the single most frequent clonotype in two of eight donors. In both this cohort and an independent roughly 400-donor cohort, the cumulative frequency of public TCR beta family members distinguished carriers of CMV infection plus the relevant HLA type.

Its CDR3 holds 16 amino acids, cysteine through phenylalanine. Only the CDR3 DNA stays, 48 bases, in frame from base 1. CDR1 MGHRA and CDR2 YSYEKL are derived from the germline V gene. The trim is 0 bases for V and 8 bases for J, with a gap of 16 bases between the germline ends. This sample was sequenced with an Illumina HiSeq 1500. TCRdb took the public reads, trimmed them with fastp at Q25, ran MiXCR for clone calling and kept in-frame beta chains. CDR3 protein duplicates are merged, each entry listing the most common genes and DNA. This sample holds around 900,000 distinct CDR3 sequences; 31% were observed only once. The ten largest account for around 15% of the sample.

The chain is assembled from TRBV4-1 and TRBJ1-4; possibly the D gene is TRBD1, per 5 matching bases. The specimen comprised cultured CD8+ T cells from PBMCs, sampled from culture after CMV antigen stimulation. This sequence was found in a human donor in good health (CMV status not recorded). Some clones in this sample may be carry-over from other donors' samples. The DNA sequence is TGCGCCAGCAGCCAAGATCCCCGGGGCGCGGGGGAAAAACTGTTTTTT. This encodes CASSQDPRGAGEKLFF.